This TCR beta chain was sequenced in a study of blood T cell repertoires in COVID-19. Method: immunoSEQ multiplex PCR; TCRdb's copy keeps in-frame clones and lacks some. The profile covers roughly 160,000 clones, with around 82% appearing a single time and under 2.5% taken by the ten largest. This CDR3 is built from 16 residues. Unmatched junction bases numbered 6, after V lost 4 bases and J lost 0 bases. Germline values: CDR1 SGHDT, CDR2 YYEEEE. The sequence was obtained from a woman aged 80 or older with acute or convalescent COVID-19. Material: peripheral blood. The chain links TRBV5-6 to TRBJ2-3; TRBD1 matches at 9 bases. The CDR3 sequence: CASSPGTGISTDTQYF. CDR3 in DNA: TGTGCCAGCAGCCCAGGGACAGGGATAAGCACAGATACGCAGTATTTT.